This T cell receptor (beta chain) was recorded in a study of blood T cell repertoires in COVID-19. Study information: The United States, Italy and Spain supplied acute and convalescent COVID-19 samples. PBMCs, B-cell-depleted T cells, or T cells provided the cDNA or gDNA that made up the material.

Germline CDR1 reads MGHRA; CDR2 reads YSYEKL. V shed 4 bases, J shed 8 bases, and the junction held 11 bases outside the gene matches. The CDR3 totals 15 residues. Assay: immunoSEQ multiplex PCR; the TCRdb copy retains only in-frame clones and omits some. Of some 270,000 clones listed, approximately 90% were seen once; the top ten hold 0.75% to 0.9%. The V call is TRBV4-1, the J call TRBJ1-3; the match to TRBD1 covers 7 bases. This receptor was identified in a man aged 25-45 years with acute or convalescent COVID-19. The source material was peripheral blood. CDR3 in amino acids: CASSPTGAAGYTIYF. CDR3 DNA: TGCGCCAGCAGCCCCACAGGGGCCGCCGGATACACCATATATTTT.